The 22 T cell receptor beta chains below were found in one sample sequenced in a study of shared clonotypes between healthy human individuals. Some clones are missing from TCRdb's copy, which holds only in-frame ones; the method was immunoSEQ multiplex PCR. The sample has 400,000 to 550,000 clones; 79% are singletons. The sequencing input was PBMCs. The receptors stem from a woman aged 40 to 49 in good health. Some clones in this sample may be carry-over from other donors' samples.

In this sample, this clone turned up once. CDR3 nucleotide sequence: TGTGCCAGCAGTGAATGGGCTACCAATGAGCAGTTCTTC. Amino acids: CASSEWATNEQFF. The V gene is TRBV2, the J gene TRBJ2-1; no clear D gene. Germline values: CDR1 SNHLY, CDR2 FYNNEI. This CDR3 spans 13 amino acids. Deletions cut 2 bases from V and 6 bases from J, with 8 bases between.

The V gene is TRBV18, the J gene TRBJ2-1; the D gene is possibly TRBD1 (6 bases). The CDR3 is made up of 19 amino acids. Trimming pared 0 bases from V and 3 bases from J, leaving 21 bases between. CDR1 is KGHSH, CDR2 LQKENI, per germline. The chain's CDR3 is CASSPPRDTGRDYYNEQFF. The CDR3 bases are TGTGCCAGCTCACCACCTCGGGACACGGGAAGGGATTACTACAATGAGCAGTTCTTC.

The chain links TRBV19 to TRBJ1-5, with D possibly TRBD1 on 6 matching bases. Trimming removed 2 bases from V and 7 bases from J, with 15 bases in between. The V gene's germline CDR1 is LNHDA and CDR2 SQIVND (reference sequence). The CDR3 has 15 residues. The CDR3: CASSITPGAGQPQHF. Here the CDR3 DNA reads TGTGCCAGTAGTATAACCCCAGGGGCAGGACAGCCCCAGCATTTT.

V is TRBV6-1 and J is TRBJ2-1; 8 bases line up with TRBD2. The CDR3 sequence is 13 residues long. Per germline, CDR1 MNHNS and CDR2 SASEGT. V shed 7 bases and J 6 bases; nucleotides not matched to a gene: 5. CDR3 DNA: TGTGCCAGCAATAGCGGGAACCTCAATGAGCAGTTCTTC. This sequence encodes CASNSGNLNEQFF.

The rearrangement joins TRBV11-3 to TRBJ2-2; 8 bases are a match to TRBD1. The trim removed 5 bases at V and 4 bases at J, leaving 15 bases unmatched. This CDR3 comprises 18 residues. The germline V gene encodes CDR1 SGHNT and CDR2 YENEEA. The CDR3 DNA sequence: TGTGCCAGCAGCGTCTCCGGGACAGGAAGGAGGGCCACCGGGGAGCTGTTTTTT. Its protein product is CASSVSGTGRRATGELFF.

The rearrangement joins TRBV15 to TRBJ1-4, with D hard to call. This CDR3 region has 14 residues. Deletions cut 5 bases from V and 4 bases from J, with 11 bases between. Germline CDR1 and CDR2: LNHNV and YYDKDF (reference sequence). CDR3 sequence reads: CATSPGSFNEKLFF. The CDR3 bases are TGTGCCACCAGCCCGGGGAGTTTTAATGAAAAACTGTTTTTT. The complete variable domain, with remaining parts taken from reference TRBV15 and TRBJ1-4, reads DAMVIQNPRYQVTQFGKPVTLSCSQTLNHNVMYWYQQKSSQAPKLLFHYYDKDFNNEADTPDNFQSRRPNTSFCFLDIRSPGLGDTAMYLCATSPGSFNEKLFFGSGTQLSVL.

This clone was detected once. The chain is built from TRBV6-6 and TRBJ1-2; TRBD1 agrees at 11 bases. Germline V lookup: CDR1 MNHNY, CDR2 SVGAGI (reference sequence). This CDR3 region has 15 residues. Trimming at V came to 2 bases and at J to 7 bases, leaving 6 bases not matched to a gene. In nucleotides, the CDR3 is TGTGCCAGCAGTTACCTTGGACAGGGGGCGCGTGGCTACACCTTC. Translating gives CASSYLGQGARGYTF.

The chain combines TRBV23-1 with TRBJ2-3; perhaps D is TRBD1 or TRBD2 (6 bases each). TRBV23-1 is recorded as an ORF, its role being uncertain. The V and J ends lost 7 bases and 4 bases respectively, with 12 bases between them. The CDR3 totals 13 residues. This CDR3 reads CASTPRGADTQYF. Written as DNA, the CDR3 is TGCGCCAGCACCCCAAGGGGGGCAGATACGCAGTATTTT.

The chain employs TRBV30 and TRBJ1-2; D possibly corresponds to TRBD1 (5 bases). Between the trimmed V and J ends, which lost 6 bases and 5 bases, there was a span of 19 bases. CDR3 length: 14 amino acids. The germline V gene encodes CDR1 GTSNPN and CDR2 SVGIG (reference sequence). The CDR3 region is CACPNTGTGYGYTF. As DNA, the CDR3 is TGTGCCTGCCCGAATACCGGGACGGGATATGGCTACACCTTC.

This rearrangement joins TRBV10-1 to TRBJ1-1; unclear D gene. This CDR3 has 14 amino acids. The V gene's germline CDR1 is WNHNN and CDR2 SYGVQD (reference sequence). The V end was cut by 3 bases, the J end by 4 bases, with 12 bases between. The CDR3 sequence is CASSDGEDRTEAFF. CDR3 coding DNA: TGCGCCAGCAGTGATGGGGAGGACCGCACTGAAGCTTTCTTT.

There are many counts of this clone. The chain joins TRBV28 to TRBJ2-7; D unclear. The CDR3 is made up of 13 amino acids. Germline loops: CDR1 MDHEN, CDR2 SYDVKM. Trimming took off 4 bases at V and 2 bases at J, with 9 bases between the two ends. CDR3 in amino acids: CASSSPETYEQYF. In DNA form, the CDR3 reads TGTGCCAGCAGTTCCCCGGAGACCTACGAGCAGTACTTC.

A note on this clone: The junction and the germline gene differ at one end; a read error may be behind it. V gene TRBV5-1 combines with J gene TRBJ1-2; 9 bases map to TRBD1. This CDR3 has 16 amino acids. From germline, CDR1 is SGHRS and CDR2 YFSETQ. The CDR3 protein is CASSDLGQGLNYGYTF. As DNA, the CDR3 is TGTGCCAGCAGCGATTTGGGACAGGGATTGAACTATGGCTACACCTTC.

About this clone: This clone may be a read error of a much larger clone one base away. The rearrangement joins TRBV12-2 to TRBJ2-5. TRBV12-2 is a pseudogene locus. This CDR3 comprises 13 residues. The chain's CDR3 is CASRLGWQDVQYF. CDR3 coding DNA: TGTGCAAGTCGCTTAGGGTGGCAGGACGTTCAGTACTTC.

This chain links TRBV6-6 with TRBJ1-6, with TRBD1 matching over 7 bases. The CDR3 sequence is 15 residues long. The V gene end was trimmed by 4 bases and the J gene end by 10 bases; junction bases not matched to a gene: 10. CDR1 MNHNY and CDR2 SVGAGI come from the germline V gene (reference sequence). The CDR3 DNA reads TGTGCCAGCAGTTCCCCCGACAGGGAAGGATCACCCCTCCACTTT. This translates into CASSSPDREGSPLHF.

The chain joins TRBV2 to TRBJ2-5, with D possibly being TRBD1 (6 bases). The CDR3 runs 15 residues. V gave up 3 bases and J gave up 2 bases, with 13 bases separating them. The germline V gene encodes CDR1 SNHLY and CDR2 FYNNEI. The CDR3 bases are TGTGCCAGCAGTGAGGGACACTCGAATCAAGAGACCCAGTACTTC. Translating it yields CASSEGHSNQETQYF.

This clone was seen once. V and J are TRBV7-2 and TRBJ1-2, with D hard to call. Germline values: CDR1 SGHTA, CDR2 FQGNSA. CDR3 length: 16 residues. V was shortened by 0 bases and J by 8 bases, with 19 bases between the two germline ends. CDR3 loop: CASSLAKEARAGGYTF. The DNA of the CDR3 is TGTGCCAGCAGCTTAGCGAAGGAAGCCCGGGCAGGAGGCTACACCTTC.

CDR3 sequence reads: CASRKGLAGGYEQYF. DNA of the CDR3: TGTGCCAGCAGGAAGGGGCTAGCGGGAGGTTACGAGCAGTACTTC. The chain employs TRBV7-9 and TRBJ2-7, with 11 bases lining up with TRBD2. The CDR3 length is 15 residues. CDR1 SEHNR and CDR2 FQNEAQ come from the germline V gene (reference sequence). J was trimmed by 4 bases and V by 6 bases; bases with no gene match: 8.

V gene TRBV29-1 combines with J gene TRBJ2-5; a weak D match, TRBD2 (5 bases). The V gene's germline CDR1 is SQVTM and CDR2 ANQGSEA. The CDR3 is 15 amino acids. The V and J ends lost 6 bases and 11 bases respectively, with 28 bases between them. CDR3 protein: CSVALGFLVLREQYF. CDR3 in DNA: TGCAGCGTAGCCTTAGGGTTTCTCGTGCTTAGGGAGCAGTACTTC. The variable domain in full, completed from reference TRBV29-1 and TRBJ2-5, reads SAVISQKPSRDICQRGTSLTIQCQVDSQVTMMFWYRQQPGQSLTLIATANQGSEATYESGFVIDKFPISRPNLTFSTLTVSNMSPEDSSIYLCSVALGFLVLREQYFGPGTRLLVL.

This clone was detected only a few times. The chain employs TRBV7-2 and TRBJ1-5; a weak D match, TRBD1 (5 bases). The V gene's germline CDR1 is SGHTA and CDR2 FQGNSA. This CDR3 has 15 residues. Trimming left V 1 base short and J 6 bases short, with 13 bases between. CDR3 sequence (DNA): TGTGCCAGCAGCTTAGATGGGGCCGTGGGTCAGCCCCAGCATTTT. This codes for CASSLDGAVGQPQHF.

This clone showed up many times. This chain connects TRBV30 to TRBJ2-7; 9 positions match TRBD2. Trimming removed 2 bases from V and 1 base from J; junction bases left unmatched: 9. The CDR3 runs to 16 residues. Per the germline V gene, CDR1 is GTSNPN and CDR2 is SVGIG (reference sequence). The CDR3 spells CAWSLYVTSGSYEQYF. CDR3 nucleotide sequence: TGTGCCTGGAGTCTATATGTGACTAGCGGTTCCTACGAGCAGTACTTC.

V and J are TRBV29-1 and TRBJ1-1; 10 bases are shared with TRBD1. Losses at the gene ends were 5 bases for V and 4 bases for J; bases not matched to a gene: 4. Per germline, CDR1 SQVTM and CDR2 ANQGSEA. CDR3 length: 13 amino acids. DNA of the CDR3: TGCAGCGTTCTCGGGACAGGGGCCACTGAAGCTTTCTTT. The encoded protein is CSVLGTGATEAFF.

The genes are TRBV7-2 and TRBJ2-7; 12 bases match TRBD2. CDR3 length equals 16 residues. The trim removed 5 bases at V and 5 bases at J, leaving 10 bases unmatched. The germline gives CDR1 SGHTA, CDR2 FQGNSA. CDR3 sequence (DNA): TGTGCCAGCAGCACCCGAGGGGGACTAGCGGGCCACGAGCAGTACTTC. It codes for CASSTRGGLAGHEQYF. Complete variable domain (other parts from reference TRBV7-2 and TRBJ2-7): GAGVSQSPSNKVTEKGKDVELRCDPISGHTALYWYRQSLGQGLEFLIYFQGNSAPDKSGLPSDRFSAERTGGSVSTLTIQRTQQEDSAVYLCASSTRGGLAGHEQYFGPGTRLTVT.